This entry concerns a single TCR beta chain. The CDR3 is 11 amino acids. The V and J ends lost 3 bases and 14 bases, in that order; junction bases with no gene match: 4. The germline gives CDR1 DFQATT, CDR2 SNEGSKA (reference sequence). The record originates from a study of cytomegalovirus exposure and HLA in healthy donors. The PCR ran on 60 Vbeta and 13 Jbeta primers. TCRdb's copy holds only in-frame clones and misses some; the assay was immunoSEQ multiplex PCR. The data hold about 45,000 clones, with about two thirds observed a single time. V gene TRBV20-1 combines with J gene TRBJ2-1; 10 nucleotides agree with TRBD2. The source is a woman in her 30s in good health and CMV-seronegative. The source material was PBMCs. CDR3 nucleotide sequence: TGCAGTGCTAGCCCCGGGACTAGCGAGTTCTTC. Amino acids: CSASPGTSEFF.